This T cell receptor beta chain was observed in a study of blood T cell repertoires in COVID-19. Per germline, CDR1 SGHRS and CDR2 YFSETQ. This CDR3 has 14 amino acids. V lost 3 bases and J lost 5, with 14 bases in between. Generated by immunoSEQ multiplex PCR, the TCRdb table keeps only in-frame clones and is missing some. The data contain over 200,000 clones, about 90% of them singletons. The TCR originated in a man between 18 and 35 years old with active or convalescent COVID-19. Sequencing input: peripheral blood. J is TRBJ1-1 and V is TRBV5-1, with unresolved D. This chain's CDR3 is CASSSPTHGTEAFF. The CDR3 nucleotides read TGCGCCAGCAGCTCTCCCACCCACGGGACTGAAGCTTTCTTT.